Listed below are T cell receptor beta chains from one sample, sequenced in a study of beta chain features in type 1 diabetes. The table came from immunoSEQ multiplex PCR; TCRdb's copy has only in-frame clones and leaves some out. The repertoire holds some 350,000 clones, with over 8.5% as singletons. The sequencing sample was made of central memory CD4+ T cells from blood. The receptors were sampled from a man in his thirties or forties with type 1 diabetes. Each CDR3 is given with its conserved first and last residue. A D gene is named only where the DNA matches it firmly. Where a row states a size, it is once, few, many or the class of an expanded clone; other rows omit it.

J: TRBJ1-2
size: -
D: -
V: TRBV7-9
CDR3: CASSPSGGGYTF
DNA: TGTGCCAGCAGCCCAAGTGGGGGTGGCTACACCTTC

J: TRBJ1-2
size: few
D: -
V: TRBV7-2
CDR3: CASSLIRGTNYGYTF
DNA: TGTGCCAGCAGCCTCATCCGGGGGACCAACTATGGCTACACCTTC

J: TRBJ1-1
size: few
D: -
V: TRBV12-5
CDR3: CASGPLGGTEAFF
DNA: TGTGCTAGTGGTCCCCTGGGCGGGACCGAAGCTTTCTTT

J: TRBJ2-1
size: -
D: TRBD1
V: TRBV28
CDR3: CASSSPDRDREQFF
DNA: TGTGCCAGCAGTTCCCCCGACCGGGACAGAGAGCAGTTCTTC

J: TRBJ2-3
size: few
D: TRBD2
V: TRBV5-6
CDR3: CASSLAGGSTDTQYF
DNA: TGTGCCAGCAGCTTAGCGGGAGGAAGCACAGATACGCAGTATTTT

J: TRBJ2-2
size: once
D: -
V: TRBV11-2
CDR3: CASSLAREVTGELFF
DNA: TGTGCCAGCAGCTTAGCCAGGGAAGTAACCGGGGAGCTGTTTTTT

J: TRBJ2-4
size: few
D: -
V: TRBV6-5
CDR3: CASKSGGVKNIQYF
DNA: TGTGCCAGCAAAAGTGGCGGTGTCAAAAACATTCAGTACTTC

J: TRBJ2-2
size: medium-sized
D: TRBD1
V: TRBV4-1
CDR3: CASSQGNRGPNTGELFF
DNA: TGCGCCAGCAGCCAGGGGAACAGGGGGCCAAACACCGGGGAGCTGTTTTTT

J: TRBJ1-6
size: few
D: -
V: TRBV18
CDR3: CASSPGISPLHF
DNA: TGTGCCAGCTCACCGGGAATTTCACCCCTCCACTTT

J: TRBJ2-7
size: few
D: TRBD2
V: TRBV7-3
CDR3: CASSVGAGEYEQYF
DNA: TGTGCCAGCAGCGTGGGAGCGGGAGAATACGAGCAGTACTTC

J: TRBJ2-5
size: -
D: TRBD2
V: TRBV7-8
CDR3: CASSLPPTSGILQETQYF
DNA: TGTGCCAGCAGCTTACCCCCTACTAGCGGGATCCTCCAAGAGACCCAGTACTTC

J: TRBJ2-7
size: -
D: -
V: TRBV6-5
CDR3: CASRLGHGSSYEQYF
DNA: TGTGCCAGCAGGCTAGGCCACGGGAGCTCCTACGAGCAGTACTTC

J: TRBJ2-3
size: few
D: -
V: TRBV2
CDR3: CASMEGSDTQYF
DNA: TGTGCCAGCATGGAGGGATCAGATACGCAGTATTTT

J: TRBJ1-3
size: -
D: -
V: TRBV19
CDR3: CASIKQGAGNTIYF
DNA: TGTGCCAGTATTAAACAGGGTGCTGGAAACACCATATATTTT

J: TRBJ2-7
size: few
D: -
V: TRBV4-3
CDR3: CASSQDPPGAGPSEQYF
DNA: TGCGCCAGCAGCCAAGATCCCCCGGGGGCCGGACCCTCCGAGCAGTACTTC

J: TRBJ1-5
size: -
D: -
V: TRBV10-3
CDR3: CAISDRQTYQPQHF
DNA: TGTGCCATCAGCGACAGACAGACCTATCAGCCCCAGCATTTT

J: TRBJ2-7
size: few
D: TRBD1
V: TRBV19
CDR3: CASSPLWTGGYEQYF
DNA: TGTGCCAGTAGCCCTCTTTGGACAGGGGGCTACGAGCAGTACTTC

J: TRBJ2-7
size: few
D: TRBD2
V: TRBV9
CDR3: CASSVRDYHVGEQYF
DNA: TGTGCCAGCAGCGTCAGGGACTATCACGTCGGCGAGCAGTACTTC

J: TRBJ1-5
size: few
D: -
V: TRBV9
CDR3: CASSGQPGQPQHF
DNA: TGTGCCAGCAGCGGACAGCCCGGTCAGCCCCAGCATTTT

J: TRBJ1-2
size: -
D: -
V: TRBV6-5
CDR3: CASSDQGFGYTF
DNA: TGTGCCAGCAGCGACCAGGGTTTTGGCTACACCTTC

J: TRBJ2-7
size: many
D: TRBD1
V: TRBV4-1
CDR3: CASSSDRDVSYEQYF
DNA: TGCGCCAGCAGCTCCGACAGGGACGTCTCCTACGAGCAGTACTTC

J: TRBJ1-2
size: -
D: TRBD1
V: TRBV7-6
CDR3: CASSPGGANYGYTF
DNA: TGTGCCAGCAGCCCAGGGGGCGCTAACTATGGCTACACCTTC

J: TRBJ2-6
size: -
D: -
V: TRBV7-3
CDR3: CASSGNRAGANVLTF
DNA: TGTGCCAGCAGCGGCAACAGGGCTGGGGCCAACGTCCTGACTTTC

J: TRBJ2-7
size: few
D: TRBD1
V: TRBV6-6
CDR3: CAISKTGDGYEQYF
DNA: TGTGCCATCAGTAAGACAGGGGACGGCTACGAGCAGTACTTC

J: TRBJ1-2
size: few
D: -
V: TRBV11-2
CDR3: CASSLNLGAYTF
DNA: TGTGCCAGCAGCTTAAATCTCGGGGCCTACACCTTC

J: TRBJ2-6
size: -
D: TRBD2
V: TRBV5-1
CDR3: CASSLAGLAGTGANVLTF
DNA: TGCGCCAGCAGCTTGGCGGGACTAGCGGGAACTGGGGCCAACGTCCTGACTTTC

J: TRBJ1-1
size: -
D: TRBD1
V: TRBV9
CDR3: CASSVGPTGGDTEAFF
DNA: TGTGCCAGCAGCGTAGGTCCTACAGGGGGAGACACTGAAGCTTTCTTT

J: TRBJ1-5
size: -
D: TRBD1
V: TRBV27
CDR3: CATRTGQEQPQHF
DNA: TGTGCCACCCGGACAGGCCAGGAGCAGCCCCAGCATTTT

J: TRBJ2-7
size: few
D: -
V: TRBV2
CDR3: CASSYTAYEQYF
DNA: TGTGCCAGCAGTTATACAGCCTACGAGCAGTACTTC

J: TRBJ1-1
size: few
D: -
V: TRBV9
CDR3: CASSVVGSNTEAFF
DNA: TGTGCCAGCAGCGTAGTTGGGTCAAACACTGAAGCTTTCTTT

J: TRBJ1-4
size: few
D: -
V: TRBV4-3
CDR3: CASSQGGRDEKLFF
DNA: TGCGCCAGCAGCCAAGGGGGCAGGGATGAAAAACTGTTTTTT

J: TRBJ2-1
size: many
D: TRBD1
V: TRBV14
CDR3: CASSQDRWGQTYNEQFF
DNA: TGTGCCAGCAGCCAAGATCGGTGGGGACAGACGTACAATGAGCAGTTCTTC

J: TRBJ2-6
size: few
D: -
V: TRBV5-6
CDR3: CASSLGRSGANVLTF
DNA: TGTGCCAGCAGCTTAGGTAGATCTGGGGCCAACGTCCTGACTTTC

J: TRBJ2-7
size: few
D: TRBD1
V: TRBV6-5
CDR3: CASSRGQEYEQYF
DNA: TGTGCCAGCAGTCGCGGACAGGAGTACGAGCAGTACTTC

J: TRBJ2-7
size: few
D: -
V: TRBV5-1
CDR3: CASSLEAAYEQYF
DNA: TGCGCCAGCAGCCTGGAGGCAGCCTACGAGCAGTACTTC

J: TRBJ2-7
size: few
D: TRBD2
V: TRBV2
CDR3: CASSRTSGSSYEQYF
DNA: TGTGCCAGCAGCCGGACTAGCGGGAGCTCCTACGAGCAGTACTTC

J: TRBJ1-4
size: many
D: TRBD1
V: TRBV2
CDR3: CATHRGGNEKLFF
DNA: TGTGCCACTCACAGGGGAGGCAATGAAAAACTGTTTTTT

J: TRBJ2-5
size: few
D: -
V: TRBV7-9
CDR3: CASSSYQGNQETQYF
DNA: TGTGCCAGCAGCTCATATCAGGGAAACCAAGAGACCCAGTACTTC

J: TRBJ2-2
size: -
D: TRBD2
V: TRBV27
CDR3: CASSTGLAGGTGELFF
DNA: TGTGCCAGCAGTACGGGACTAGCGGGAGGAACCGGGGAGCTGTTTTTT

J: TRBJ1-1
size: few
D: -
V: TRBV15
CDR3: CATSERPNTEAFF
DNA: TGTGCCACCAGCGAGAGGCCCAACACTGAAGCTTTCTTT

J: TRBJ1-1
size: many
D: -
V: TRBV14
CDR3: CASSNTEAFF
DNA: TGTGCCAGCAGTAACACTGAAGCTTTCTTT

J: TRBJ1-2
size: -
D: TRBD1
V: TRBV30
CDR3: CARTGSFGYTF
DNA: TGTGCCCGGACAGGGTCTTTTGGCTACACCTTC

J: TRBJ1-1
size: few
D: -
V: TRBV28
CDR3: CATAILSTEAFF
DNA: TGTGCCACCGCAATATTATCCACTGAAGCTTTCTTT

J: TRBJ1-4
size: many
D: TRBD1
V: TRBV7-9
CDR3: CASSRRGTGSEKLFF
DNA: TGTGCCAGCAGCCGGAGGGGGACAGGGTCTGAAAAACTGTTTTTT

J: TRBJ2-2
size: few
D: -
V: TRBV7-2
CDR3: CASSSLANTGELFF
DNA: TGTGCCAGCAGCTCCCTAGCGAACACCGGGGAGCTGTTTTTT

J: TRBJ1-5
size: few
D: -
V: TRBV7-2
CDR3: CASAKNGQGIGQPQHF
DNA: TGTGCGAGTGCGAAAAATGGGCAGGGCATAGGTCAGCCCCAGCATTTT

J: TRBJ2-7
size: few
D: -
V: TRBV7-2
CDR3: CASSLTFLIYEQYF
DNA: TGTGCCAGCAGCTTAACGTTTCTGATTTACGAGCAGTACTTC

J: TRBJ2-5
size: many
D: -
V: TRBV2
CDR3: CASSPVLQETQYF
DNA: TGTGCCAGCAGTCCCGTTTTACAAGAGACCCAGTACTTC

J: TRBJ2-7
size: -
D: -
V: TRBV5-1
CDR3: CASSSNRDEQYF
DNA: TGCGCCAGCAGCTCGAACAGGGACGAGCAGTACTTC

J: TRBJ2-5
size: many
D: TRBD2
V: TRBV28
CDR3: CASSLLAEETQYF
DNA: TGTGCCAGCAGTTTGCTAGCGGAAGAGACCCAGTACTTC

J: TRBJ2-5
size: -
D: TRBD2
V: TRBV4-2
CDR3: CASSQEPGVREQETQYF
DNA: TGTGCCAGCAGCCAAGAACCGGGCGTGCGGGAGCAAGAGACCCAGTACTTC

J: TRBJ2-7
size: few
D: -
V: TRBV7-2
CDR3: CASSPRTSGYEQYF
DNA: TGTGCCAGCAGCCCACGGACAAGTGGCTACGAGCAGTACTTC

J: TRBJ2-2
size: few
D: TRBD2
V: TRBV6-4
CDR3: CASSGSSGSRELFF
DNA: TGTGCCAGCAGTGGATCTAGCGGGAGCAGGGAGCTGTTTTTT

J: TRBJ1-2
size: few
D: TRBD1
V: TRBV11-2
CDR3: CASSLDGPGGDYGYTF
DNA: TGTGCCAGCAGCTTAGATGGCCCAGGGGGTGACTATGGCTACACCTTC

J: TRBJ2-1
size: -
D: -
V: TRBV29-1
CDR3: CSAARQGARNEQFF
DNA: TGCAGCGCCGCACGTCAGGGAGCCCGAAATGAGCAGTTCTTC

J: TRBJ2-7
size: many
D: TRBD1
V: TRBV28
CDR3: CASSLGDRGLGEQYF
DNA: TGTGCCAGCAGTTTAGGTGACAGGGGGCTAGGGGAGCAGTACTTC

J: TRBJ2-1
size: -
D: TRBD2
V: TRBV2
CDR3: CAAQTSGKGYEQFF
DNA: TGTGCCGCGCAAACTAGCGGGAAGGGGTATGAGCAGTTCTTC